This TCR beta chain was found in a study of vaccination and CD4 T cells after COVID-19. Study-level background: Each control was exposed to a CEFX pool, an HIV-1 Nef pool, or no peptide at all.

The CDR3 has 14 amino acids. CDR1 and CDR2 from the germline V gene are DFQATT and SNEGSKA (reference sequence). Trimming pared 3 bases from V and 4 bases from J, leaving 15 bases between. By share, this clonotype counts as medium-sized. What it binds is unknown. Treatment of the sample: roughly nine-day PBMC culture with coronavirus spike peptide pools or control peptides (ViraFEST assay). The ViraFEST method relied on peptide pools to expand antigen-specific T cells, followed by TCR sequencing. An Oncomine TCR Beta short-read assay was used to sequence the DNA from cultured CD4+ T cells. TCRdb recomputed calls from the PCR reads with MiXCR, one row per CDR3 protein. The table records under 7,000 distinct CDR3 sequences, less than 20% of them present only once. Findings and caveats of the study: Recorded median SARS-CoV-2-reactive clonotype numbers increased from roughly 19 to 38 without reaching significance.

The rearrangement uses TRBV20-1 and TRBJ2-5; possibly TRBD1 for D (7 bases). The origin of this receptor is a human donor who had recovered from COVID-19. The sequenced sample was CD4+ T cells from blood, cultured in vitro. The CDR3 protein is CSARDRRGSETQYF. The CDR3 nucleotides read TGCAGTGCTAGGGACAGGCGGGGTTCAGAGACCCAGTACTTC.